The table lists the clone carrying this TCR beta chain with a few counts. Preparation of the TCRbeta library was carried out with unique molecular identifiers. TCRdb ran MiXCR on the PCR reads and lists one entry per CDR3 protein. The repertoire holds around 92,000 distinct CDR3 sequences, with 12% as singletons. This record belongs to a study of T-cell reconstitution after alpha-beta-depleted transplantation in children. The length of the CDR3 is 16 residues. Deletions cut 1 base from V and 0 bases from J, with 11 bases between. Germline V gives CDR1 SGHNT, CDR2 YYREEE (reference sequence). The sample was PBMCs from the stem cell graft donor, taken from the stem cell graft. The source is a human donor who donated a stem cell graft to a child with inherited bone marrow failure. This chain joins TRBV5-4 and TRBJ2-4; tentative D call: TRBD2 (6 bases). The CDR3 DNA is TGTGCCAGCAGCTTGACCGGGGGTATAGCCAAAAACATTCAGTACTTC. It yields the protein CASSLTGGIAKNIQYF.